Presented here are 8 T cell receptor beta chains from one specimen sequenced in a study of Siglec-9 on CD8 T cells in melanoma. Using immunoSEQ multiplex PCR, the repertoire was profiled, and TCRdb retains in-frame clones only, with some absent. In the table there are 25,000 to 30,000 clones, 75% to 85% of which are singletons. Sequenced input: Siglec-9- CD8+ T cells sorted from blood. Receptor source: a human donor in good health.

The chain is built from TRBV6-6 and TRBJ2-1, with 7 bases aligning to TRBD1. Germline trimming cut 2 bases from V and 6 bases from J; bases unmatched to any gene: 7. The CDR3 is made up of 15 amino acids. Germline CDR1 and CDR2: MNHNY and SVGAGI (reference sequence). Written as DNA, the CDR3 is TGTGCCAGCAGTTACCAGAAAACAGGGGTCAATGAGCAGTTCTTC. Its protein is CASSYQKTGVNEQFF.

The J gene is TRBJ1-1, the V gene TRBV10-2; no firm D call. The CDR3 is 14 residues long. Trimming removed 0 bases at V and 2 bases at J, with 7 bases between. Germline loops: CDR1 WSHSY, CDR2 SAAADI. CDR3 nucleotide sequence: TGCGCCAGCAGTGAGTCGAACGGTAACACTGAAGCTTTCTTT. Encoded protein: CASSESNGNTEAFF.

The chain combines TRBV30 with TRBJ2-7; TRBD1 aligns across 7 bases. Germline V CDR1 and CDR2: GTSNPN, SVGIG (reference sequence). The length of the CDR3 is 16 residues. V lost 1 base and J lost 4; bases outside the gene matches: 13. CDR3 region: CAWSGGADRDPYEQYF. The CDR3 coding sequence is TGTGCCTGGAGTGGTGGCGCAGACAGGGACCCTTACGAGCAGTACTTC.

The chain is built from TRBV10-2 and TRBJ2-1, with D unclear. Germline V lookup: CDR1 WSHSY, CDR2 SAAADI. This CDR3 contains 12 residues. Trimming stripped 1 base from V and 5 bases from J, with 3 bases between. The CDR3 loop is CASSELNNEQFF. CDR3 nucleotide sequence: TGCGCCAGCAGTGAGTTGAACAATGAGCAGTTCTTC.

This clone was counted between two and nine times. The rearrangement uses TRBV6-1 and TRBJ1-2; tentatively, D is TRBD1 (5 bases). The germline V gene encodes CDR1 MNHNS and CDR2 SASEGT. The CDR3 covers 15 residues. The V end lost 8 bases, the J end lost 2 bases, and 18 bases lay between the germline ends. The CDR3 is CASQNLGGDNYGYTF. As DNA, the CDR3 is TGTGCCAGCCAAAATCTTGGGGGAGACAACTATGGCTACACCTTC.

The gene calls are TRBV12-5 and TRBJ2-1; D is possibly TRBD1 (6 bases). Per germline, CDR1 LGHNT and CDR2 FRNRAP. V was cut by 1 base and J by 0 bases, with 10 bases left in between. The length of the CDR3 is 16 residues. The CDR3 sequence is CASGLGDMHSYNEQFF. CDR3 nucleotides: TGTGCTAGTGGTTTGGGGGACATGCACTCCTACAATGAGCAGTTCTTC.

The chain joins TRBV29-1 to TRBJ2-3; 15 nucleotides agree with TRBD2. Germline CDR1 reads SQVTM; CDR2 reads ANQGSEA. V lost 7 bases, J lost 2 bases, and 13 bases stayed unmatched. This CDR3 is built from 18 residues. Here the CDR3 reads CSAVGLAGGGGDTDTQYF. Here the CDR3 DNA reads TGCAGCGCCGTGGGACTAGCGGGAGGAGGGGGGGACACAGATACGCAGTATTTT.

The chain carries TRBV7-9 and TRBJ2-3; the D is unclear. The CDR3 covers 14 residues. Germline values: CDR1 SEHNR, CDR2 FQNEAQ (reference sequence). Between the trimmed V and J ends, which lost 7 bases and 0 bases, there was a span of 11 bases. This chain's CDR3 is CASTSLWSTDTQYF. Here the CDR3 DNA reads TGTGCCAGCACCTCTTTGTGGAGCACAGATACGCAGTATTTT.